This record looks at one TCR beta chain sequence and its context. The data are from a study of blood T cell repertoires in COVID-19. Original data processing: Amplification from reference gene primers served as the basis for estimated nucleated cell counts. The assay was immunoSEQ multiplex PCR, and TCRdb's table has in-frame clones only and misses some. That table supplies the V and J calls and clone size; D and trimming were determined from the DNA. This sample has roughly 74,000 clones; 84% occur once, and the top ten carry around a third. V shed 2 bases and J 4 bases; nucleotides not matched to a gene: 4. The CDR3 loop spans 15 amino acids. Germline CDR1 KGHSH, CDR2 LQKENI.

This sequence joins TRBV18 and TRBJ2-7; TRBD2 aligns across 11 bases. Sequencing used peripheral blood. This receptor was taken from a man between 65 and 79 years old with acute or convalescent COVID-19. The CDR3 coding sequence is TGTGCCAGCTCACCAAGGCCTAGCGGGGGGTACGAGCAGTACTTC. It specifies CASSPRPSGGYEQYF.